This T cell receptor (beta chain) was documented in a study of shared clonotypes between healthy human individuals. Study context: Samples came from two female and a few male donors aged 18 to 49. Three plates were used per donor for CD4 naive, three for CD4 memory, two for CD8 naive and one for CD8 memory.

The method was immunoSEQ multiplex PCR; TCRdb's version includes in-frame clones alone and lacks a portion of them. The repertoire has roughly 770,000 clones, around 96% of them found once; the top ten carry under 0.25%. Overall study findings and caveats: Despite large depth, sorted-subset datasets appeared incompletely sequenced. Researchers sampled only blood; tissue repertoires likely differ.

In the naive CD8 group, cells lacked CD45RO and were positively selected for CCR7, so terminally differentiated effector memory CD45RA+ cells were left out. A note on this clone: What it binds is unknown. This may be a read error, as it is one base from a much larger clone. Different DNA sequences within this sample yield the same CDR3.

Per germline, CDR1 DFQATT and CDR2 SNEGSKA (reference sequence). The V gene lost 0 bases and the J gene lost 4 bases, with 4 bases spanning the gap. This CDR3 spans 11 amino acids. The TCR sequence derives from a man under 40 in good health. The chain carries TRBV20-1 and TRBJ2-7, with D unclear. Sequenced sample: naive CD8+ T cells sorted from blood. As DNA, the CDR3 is TGCAGTGCTAGAGATGGATACGAGCAGTACTTC. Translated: CSARDGYEQYF.